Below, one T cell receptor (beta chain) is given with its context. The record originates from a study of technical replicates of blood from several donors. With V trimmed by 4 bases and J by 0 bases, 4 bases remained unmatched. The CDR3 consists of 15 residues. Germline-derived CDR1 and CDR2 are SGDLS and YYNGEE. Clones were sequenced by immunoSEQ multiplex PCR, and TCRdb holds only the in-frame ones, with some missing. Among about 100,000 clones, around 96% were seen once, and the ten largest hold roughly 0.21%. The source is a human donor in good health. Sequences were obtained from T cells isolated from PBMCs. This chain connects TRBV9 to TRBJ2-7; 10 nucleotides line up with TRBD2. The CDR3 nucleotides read TGTGCCAGCAGCCAAGGGACTAGCGCCTCCTACGAGCAGTACTTC. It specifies CASSQGTSASYEQYF.